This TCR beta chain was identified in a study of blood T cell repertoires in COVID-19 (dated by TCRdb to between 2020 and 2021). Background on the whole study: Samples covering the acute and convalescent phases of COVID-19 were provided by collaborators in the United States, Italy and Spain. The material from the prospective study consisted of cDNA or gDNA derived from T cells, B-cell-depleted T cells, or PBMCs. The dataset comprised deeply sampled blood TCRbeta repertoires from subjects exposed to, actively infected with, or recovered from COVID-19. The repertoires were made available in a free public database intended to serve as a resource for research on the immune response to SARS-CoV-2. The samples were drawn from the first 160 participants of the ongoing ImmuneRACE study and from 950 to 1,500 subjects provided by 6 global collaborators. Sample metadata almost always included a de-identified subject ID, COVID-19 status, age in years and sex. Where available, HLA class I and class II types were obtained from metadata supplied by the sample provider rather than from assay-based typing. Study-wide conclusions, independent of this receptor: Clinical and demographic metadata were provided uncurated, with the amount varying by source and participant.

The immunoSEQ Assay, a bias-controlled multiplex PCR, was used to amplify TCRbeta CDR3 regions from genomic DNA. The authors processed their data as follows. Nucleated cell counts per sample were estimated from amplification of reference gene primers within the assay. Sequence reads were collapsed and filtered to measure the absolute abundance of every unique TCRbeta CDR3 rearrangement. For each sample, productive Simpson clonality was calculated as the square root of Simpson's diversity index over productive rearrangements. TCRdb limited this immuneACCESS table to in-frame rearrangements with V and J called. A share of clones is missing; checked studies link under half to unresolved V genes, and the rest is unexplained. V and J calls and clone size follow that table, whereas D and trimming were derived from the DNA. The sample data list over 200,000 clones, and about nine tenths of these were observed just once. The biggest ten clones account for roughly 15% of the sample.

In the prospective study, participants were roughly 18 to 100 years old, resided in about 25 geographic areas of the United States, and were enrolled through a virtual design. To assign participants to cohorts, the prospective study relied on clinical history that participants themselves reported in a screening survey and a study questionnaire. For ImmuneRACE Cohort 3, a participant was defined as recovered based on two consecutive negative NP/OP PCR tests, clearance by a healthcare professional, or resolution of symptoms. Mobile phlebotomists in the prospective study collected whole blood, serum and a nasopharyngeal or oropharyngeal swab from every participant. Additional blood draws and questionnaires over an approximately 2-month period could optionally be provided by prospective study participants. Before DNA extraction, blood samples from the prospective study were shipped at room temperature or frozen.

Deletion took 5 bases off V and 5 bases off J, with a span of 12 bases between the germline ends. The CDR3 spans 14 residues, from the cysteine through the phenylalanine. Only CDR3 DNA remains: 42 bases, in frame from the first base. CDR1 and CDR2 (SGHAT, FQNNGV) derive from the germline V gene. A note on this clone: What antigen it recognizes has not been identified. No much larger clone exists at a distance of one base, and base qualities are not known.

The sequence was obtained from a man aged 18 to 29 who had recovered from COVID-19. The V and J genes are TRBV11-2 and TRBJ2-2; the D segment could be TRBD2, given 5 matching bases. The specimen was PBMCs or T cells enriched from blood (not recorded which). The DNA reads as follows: TGTGCCAGCAGCCCCATCCGGGGAACCGGGGAGCTGTTTTTT. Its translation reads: CASSPIRGTGELFF.